Presented here are 18 T cell receptor beta chains from one specimen sequenced in a study of T-cell memory formation after mild COVID-19. TCRdb re-derived calls from the 5' RACE reads in MiXCR, one entry per CDR3 protein. The repertoire has some 320,000 distinct CDR3 sequences, approximately 16% of them found once; the top ten carry around 22%. The sequenced sample consisted of PBMCs or a T cell subset sorted from them (not recorded which). Source of these receptors: a man younger than 35 who had mild COVID-19 (a few samples of this study predate the infection). Cell type and time point are not known.

This clonotype was seen a few times. The chain combines TRBV27 with TRBJ1-4; 7 bases are a match to TRBD1. Germline assignment: CDR1 MNHEY and CDR2 SMNVEV (reference sequence). The CDR3 contains 15 residues. Losses at the gene ends were 6 bases for V and 8 bases for J; bases not matched to a gene: 12. This chain's CDR3 is CASSQQGQRGEKLFF. The CDR3 DNA sequence: TGTGCCAGCAGCCAGCAGGGACAGAGGGGGGAAAAACTGTTTTTT.

This clonotype was seen many times. The chain uses TRBV5-1 and TRBJ2-5; TRBD2 matches at 11 bases. Germline V gives CDR1 SGHRS, CDR2 YFSETQ. This CDR3 is built from 17 residues. Trimming took 4 bases from V and 0 from J; bases not matched to a gene: 8. The CDR3 nucleotides are TGCGCCAGCAGCCCGGGATCTAGCGGGGGGTACCAAGAGACCCAGTACTTC. Translated, it gives CASSPGSSGGYQETQYF.

The rearrangement links TRBV6-2 or TRBV6-3 to TRBJ2-5, with 8 bases matching TRBD2. The CDR3 sequence is 15 residues long. The ends lost 6 bases at V and 2 bases at J; junction bases unmatched: 8. CDR1 MNHEY and CDR2 SVGEGT come from the germline V gene. This CDR3 reads CASRLRLAPQETQYF. The CDR3 region has the DNA TGTGCCAGCAGGCTCCGACTAGCGCCTCAAGAGACCCAGTACTTC.

This clonotype was seen at least ten times. This rearrangement joins TRBV2 to TRBJ2-5; possible D gene TRBD1, 5 bases. Trimming cost V 4 bases and J 4 bases, with 16 bases left between them. Germline V gene data show CDR1 as SNHLY and CDR2 as FYNNEI. CDR3 length: 15 amino acids. This CDR3 reads CASSVGLQGGETQYF. The CDR3 DNA reads TGTGCCAGCAGTGTTGGCTTGCAGGGCGGAGAGACCCAGTACTTC.

A few counts support this clonotype. The genes are TRBV7-9 and TRBJ1-4; maybe TRBD1 (6 bases). The V and J ends lost 5 bases and 3 bases respectively, with 13 bases between them. The CDR3 consists of 15 residues. Per the germline V gene, CDR1 is SEHNR and CDR2 is FQNEAQ (reference sequence). CDR3 in DNA: TGTGCCAGCAGCCATCCAGGGGAGGCTAATGAAAAACTGTTTTTT. The encoded protein is CASSHPGEANEKLFF.

The CDR3 sequence: CASSYGTGGFYEQYV. As DNA, the CDR3 is TGTGCCAGCAGTTACGGGACAGGGGGCTTCTACGAGCAGTACGTC. The rearrangement uses TRBV6-6 and TRBJ2-7, with 12 bases identical to TRBD1. Losses at the gene ends were 2 bases for V and 3 bases for J; bases not matched to a gene: 2. CDR1 is MNHNY, CDR2 SVGAGI, per germline (reference sequence). This CDR3 contains 15 residues.

The rearrangement links TRBV7-2 to TRBJ1-3, with a weak D call TRBD1 (6 bases). Between the trimmed V and J ends, which lost 5 bases and 2 bases, there was a span of 13 bases. The CDR3 has 15 residues. Germline assignment: CDR1 SGHTA and CDR2 FQGNSA. The CDR3 DNA reads TGTGCCAGCAGCCCCGGGGCAGGGGCTGGAAACACCATATATTTT. The encoded protein is CASSPGAGAGNTIYF.

This clonotype showed up just a few times. The rearrangement joins TRBV5-1 to TRBJ2-1, with D possibly being TRBD2 (5 bases). Germline V gives CDR1 SGHRS, CDR2 YFSETQ. V dropped 4 bases and J dropped 8 bases, with 13 bases sitting between them. This CDR3 has 13 amino acids. The chain's CDR3 is CASSLGLRDEQFF. DNA of the CDR3: TGCGCCAGCAGCCTCGGACTGCGCGATGAGCAGTTCTTC.

There are a few counts of this clonotype. The chain uses TRBV11-2 and TRBJ1-2, with D perhaps TRBD1 (6 bases). Germline V gene sequence: CDR1 SGHAT, CDR2 FQNNGV. The V and J ends lost 3 bases and 3 bases respectively, with 11 bases between them. This CDR3 comprises 14 residues. Here the CDR3 reads CASSFLQGDYGYTF. The CDR3 DNA reads TGTGCCAGCAGCTTTTTACAGGGTGACTATGGCTACACCTTC. The full variable domain, with the rest looked up from reference TRBV11-2 and TRBJ1-2, is EAGVAQSPRYKIIEKRQSVAFWCNPISGHATLYWYQQILGQGPKLLIQFQNNGVVDDSQLPKDRFSAERLKGVDSTLKIQPAKLEDSAVYLCASSFLQGDYGYTFGSGTRLTVV.

J is TRBJ2-4 and V is TRBV12-3 or TRBV12-4; 9 nucleotides line up with TRBD1. V lost 6 bases to trimming and J lost 1 base; unmatched junction nucleotides: 4. The CDR3 consists of 15 residues. The CDR3 protein is CASRTGGWAKNIQYF. The CDR3 DNA sequence: TGTGCCAGCAGGACAGGGGGGTGGGCCAAAAACATTCAGTACTTC.

This clonotype was seen only a few times. The CDR3 nucleotides are TGTGCCAGCAGAACGACTAGCGGGGGGCTAGGTACGCAGTATTTT. It translates to CASRTTSGGLGTQYF. V is TRBV6-5 and J is TRBJ2-3; TRBD2 aligns across 13 bases. J lost 8 bases, V lost 6 bases, and 8 bases had no gene match. The CDR3 has 15 residues. Looked up from germline, CDR1 is MNHEY and CDR2 is SVGAGI.

CDR3 bases: TGTGCCACCAGCAGAGATATACAGGGGTATCAGCCCCAGCATTTT. It is translated as CATSRDIQGYQPQHF. This sequence joins TRBV15 and TRBJ1-5; 7 bases line up with TRBD1. With 0 bases clipped from V and 5 bases from J, the junction kept 4 bases outside the gene matches. The CDR3 loop spans 15 amino acids. The germline CDR1 and CDR2 sequences are LNHNV and YYDKDF (reference sequence).

This clonotype came up a few times. The rearrangement joins TRBV4-1 to TRBJ2-7; perhaps TRBD1 as D (7 bases). Per the germline V gene, CDR1 is MGHRA and CDR2 is YSYEKL. Trimming stripped 1 base from V and 4 bases from J, with 11 bases between. This CDR3 has 14 amino acids. CDR3 in amino acids: CASSQVAGGYEQYV. As DNA, the CDR3 is TGCGCCAGCAGCCAAGTCGCAGGGGGGTACGAGCAGTACGTC.

This clonotype was recorded at least ten times. This sequence joins TRBV5-1 and TRBJ2-1, with TRBD2 as a possible D gene (7 bases). Between the trimmed V and J ends, which lost 4 bases and 2 bases, there was a span of 13 bases. In germline, CDR1 is SGHRS, CDR2 YFSETQ. CDR3 length: 15 amino acids. The CDR3 protein is CASSNWEGAYNEQFF. DNA for the CDR3: TGCGCCAGCAGCAACTGGGAGGGGGCCTACAATGAGCAGTTCTTC.

This chain links TRBV30 with TRBJ1-5; a weak D match, TRBD1 (5 bases). The CDR3 loop spans 13 amino acids. The germline V gene encodes CDR1 GTSNPN and CDR2 SVGIG (reference sequence). Between the trimmed V and J ends, which lost 5 bases and 3 bases, there was a span of 11 bases. This CDR3 reads CAWSPGDNQPQHF. CDR3 sequence (DNA): TGTGCCTGGTCGCCGGGGGACAATCAGCCCCAGCATTTT.

This clonotype has only a few counts. This chain joins TRBV4-3 and TRBJ2-1, with 12 nucleotides matching TRBD2. The CDR3 extends over 18 amino acids. Germline CDR1 and CDR2: LGHNA and YSLEER. Trimming took 3 bases from V and 2 from J; bases not matched to a gene: 8. CDR3: CASSHLGLAGLAYNEQFF. The CDR3 DNA reads TGCGCCAGCAGCCACCTTGGACTAGCGGGGCTTGCCTACAATGAGCAGTTCTTC.

This clonotype showed up just a few times. This sequence joins TRBV7-8 and TRBJ2-1; 10 bases align to TRBD1. Germline-derived CDR1 and CDR2 are SGHVS and FQNEAQ. V shed 5 bases, J shed 6 bases, and the junction held 7 bases outside the gene matches. The CDR3 is made up of 15 amino acids. CDR3 residues: CASSPLTGGFNEQFF. The CDR3 DNA reads as TGTGCCAGCAGCCCGCTGACAGGGGGCTTCAATGAGCAGTTCTTC.

This clonotype came up a few times. The CDR3 nucleotides read TGCGCCAGCAGCCAAGATTCCGGACGTGAAGCTTTCTTT. It is translated as CASSQDSGREAFF. This chain connects TRBV4-3 to TRBJ1-1, with D uncertain. Germline V CDR1 and CDR2: LGHNA, YSLEER. The CDR3 is made up of 13 amino acids. V lost 0 bases to trimming and J lost 7 bases, with 9 bases between them.